This TCR beta chain is drawn from a study of T cell responses to AZD1222 COVID-19 vaccine. This table comes from immunoSEQ multiplex PCR, and its TCRdb copy is limited to in-frame clones, with some not included. The sample lists approximately 130,000 clones, 70% to 90% occurring once. Comment on this clone: Antigen specificity is unknown.

Study-wide findings and caveats: Reports say nearly half of spike-specific TCRs go after unmutated variant regions.

The starting material was peripheral blood, obtained 28 days after the second dose of the MenACWY control vaccine. The clonotype was recovered from an adult who received the MenACWY meningococcal vaccine as a control.

The CDR3 DNA reads as TGTGCCAGCAGCCGGGGGACTAGCGTTTATGAGCAGTTCTTC. It translates to CASSRGTSVYEQFF. The chain links TRBV7-2 to TRBJ2-1, with 10 bases aligning to TRBD2. The length of the CDR3 is 14 residues. Germline CDR1 and CDR2: SGHTA and FQGNSA. V dropped 5 bases and J dropped 8; count of bases not matched to a gene: 6.